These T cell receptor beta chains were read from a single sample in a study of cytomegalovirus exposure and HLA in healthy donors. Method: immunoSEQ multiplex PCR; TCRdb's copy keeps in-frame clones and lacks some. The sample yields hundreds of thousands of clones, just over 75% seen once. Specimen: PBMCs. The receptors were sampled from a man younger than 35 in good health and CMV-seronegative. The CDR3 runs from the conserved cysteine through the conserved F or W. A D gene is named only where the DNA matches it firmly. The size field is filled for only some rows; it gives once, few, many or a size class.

cdr3_aa: CASSPPMGAIQYF
cdr3_nt: TGTGCCAGCAGCCCACCTATGGGCGCCATTCAGTACTTC
j_call: TRBJ2-4
v_call: TRBV7-2
d_call: .
clone_size: once

cdr3_aa: CATSLKQGTGELFF
cdr3_nt: TGCGCCACCTCACTCAAACAGGGCACCGGGGAGCTGTTTTTT
j_call: TRBJ2-2
v_call: TRBV5-1
d_call: .
clone_size: .

cdr3_aa: CAWSTGDEKLFF
cdr3_nt: TGTGCCTGGAGTACAGGGGATGAAAAACTGTTTTTT
j_call: TRBJ1-4
v_call: TRBV30
d_call: TRBD1
clone_size: .

cdr3_aa: CASSKEPSGSSNTGELFF
cdr3_nt: TGTGCCAGCAGCAAAGAACCTAGCGGGAGTTCGAACACCGGGGAGCTGTTTTTT
j_call: TRBJ2-2
v_call: TRBV4-2
d_call: TRBD2
clone_size: few

cdr3_aa: CASSYGGGTYEQYF
cdr3_nt: TGTGCCAGCAGTTACGGGGGGGGGACCTACGAGCAGTACTTC
j_call: TRBJ2-7
v_call: TRBV6-5
d_call: TRBD2
clone_size: .

cdr3_aa: CASSVAPDSQVTGELFF
cdr3_nt: TGTGCCAGCAGCGTAGCTCCGGACAGCCAAGTTACCGGGGAGCTGTTTTTT
j_call: TRBJ2-2
v_call: TRBV9
d_call: .
clone_size: .

cdr3_aa: CASSPAAGETEAFF
cdr3_nt: TGTGCCAGCAGTCCCGCCGCGGGGGAGACTGAAGCTTTCTTT
j_call: TRBJ1-1
v_call: TRBV27
d_call: .
clone_size: .

cdr3_aa: CASSSGQGRLSGANVLTF
cdr3_nt: TGTGCCAGCAGCTCAGGACAGGGCCGCCTCTCTGGGGCCAACGTCCTGACTTTC
j_call: TRBJ2-6
v_call: TRBV5-5
d_call: TRBD1
clone_size: .

cdr3_aa: CASSLGLRGGNTEAFF
cdr3_nt: TGTGCCAGCAGCCTCGGATTGCGCGGGGGGAACACTGAAGCTTTCTTT
j_call: TRBJ1-1
v_call: TRBV5-6
d_call: .
clone_size: .

cdr3_aa: CASRTGMNSGNTIYF
cdr3_nt: TGTGCCAGCCGGACAGGGATGAACTCTGGAAACACCATATATTTT
j_call: TRBJ1-3
v_call: TRBV6-4
d_call: TRBD1
clone_size: .

cdr3_aa: CASSWGMGETQYF
cdr3_nt: TGTGCCAGCTCCTGGGGCATGGGGGAGACCCAGTACTTC
j_call: TRBJ2-5
v_call: TRBV6-6
d_call: .
clone_size: .

cdr3_aa: CASSISGVYEQYF
cdr3_nt: TGTGCCAGTAGTATATCCGGAGTCTACGAGCAGTACTTC
j_call: TRBJ2-7
v_call: TRBV19
d_call: .
clone_size: .

cdr3_aa: CASSVLDRPYGYTF
cdr3_nt: TGTGCCAGCAGCGTCCTGGACAGGCCATATGGCTACACCTTC
j_call: TRBJ1-2
v_call: TRBV9
d_call: TRBD1
clone_size: few

cdr3_aa: CASSSPQGVGGYTF
cdr3_nt: TGTGCCAGCAGTTCCCCACAGGGAGTTGGTGGCTACACCTTC
j_call: TRBJ1-2
v_call: TRBV28
d_call: .
clone_size: few

cdr3_aa: CASSLHAGTGGRNEQFF
cdr3_nt: TGTGCTAGCAGCTTACACGCCGGGACAGGGGGTAGGAATGAGCAGTTCTTC
j_call: TRBJ2-1
v_call: TRBV7-7
d_call: TRBD1
clone_size: few

cdr3_aa: CASSETGNLDTEAFF
cdr3_nt: TGTGCCAGCAGTGAAACAGGGAACCTGGACACTGAAGCTTTCTTT
j_call: TRBJ1-1
v_call: TRBV2
d_call: .
clone_size: .

cdr3_aa: CASSSRLASDTRDTQYF
cdr3_nt: TGTGCCAGCAGTTCCCGTTTAGCCTCGGATACAAGGGATACGCAGTATTTT
j_call: TRBJ2-3
v_call: TRBV11-2
d_call: .
clone_size: .

cdr3_aa: CASSKGTMEEGEKLFF
cdr3_nt: TGTGCCAGCAGCAAAGGGACTATGGAAGAGGGTGAAAAACTGTTTTTT
j_call: TRBJ1-4
v_call: TRBV21-1
d_call: .
clone_size: .

cdr3_aa: CASTPGGRTNEKLFF
cdr3_nt: TGTGCCAGCACCCCGGGAGGGAGAACTAATGAAAAACTGTTTTTT
j_call: TRBJ1-4
v_call: TRBV5-6
d_call: .
clone_size: once

cdr3_aa: CASSGDLETQYF
cdr3_nt: TGTGCCAGCAGTGGGGACTTAGAGACCCAGTACTTC
j_call: TRBJ2-5
v_call: TRBV2
d_call: .
clone_size: once

cdr3_aa: CSVRRLAGVEQFF
cdr3_nt: TGCAGCGTTCGCCGACTAGCGGGGGTTGAGCAGTTCTTC
j_call: TRBJ2-1
v_call: TRBV29-1
d_call: TRBD2
clone_size: .

cdr3_aa: CASSFEGEQFF
cdr3_nt: TGTGCCAGCAGTTTTGAGGGTGAGCAGTTCTTC
j_call: TRBJ2-1
v_call: TRBV25-1
d_call: .
clone_size: few

cdr3_aa: CASSYLREHTAQYF
cdr3_nt: TGTGCCAGCAGTTACTTGCGGGAGCATACGGCCCAGTACTTC
j_call: TRBJ2-7
v_call: TRBV6-5
d_call: TRBD2
clone_size: .

cdr3_aa: CASSLVGQGNTDTQYF
cdr3_nt: TGTGCCAGCAGCTTGGTGGGACAGGGAAACACAGATACGCAGTATTTT
j_call: TRBJ2-3
v_call: TRBV5-4
d_call: TRBD1
clone_size: .

cdr3_aa: CASSQTGALLTGQFF
cdr3_nt: TGCGCCAGCAGCCAAACGGGAGCCCTATTAACGGGGCAGTTCTTC
j_call: TRBJ2-1
v_call: TRBV4-1
d_call: .
clone_size: .

cdr3_aa: CASEFGVTEAFF
cdr3_nt: TGTGCTAGCGAATTCGGGGTCACTGAAGCTTTCTTT
j_call: TRBJ1-1
v_call: TRBV12-5
d_call: .
clone_size: .

cdr3_aa: CSVWGGQGKDEQYF
cdr3_nt: TGCAGCGTGTGGGGGGGACAGGGGAAGGACGAGCAGTACTTC
j_call: TRBJ2-7
v_call: TRBV29-1
d_call: TRBD1
clone_size: .

cdr3_aa: CASSKRQGSSYNEQFF
cdr3_nt: TGTGCCAGCAGTAAACGACAGGGAAGCTCCTACAATGAGCAGTTCTTC
j_call: TRBJ2-1
v_call: TRBV2
d_call: TRBD1
clone_size: once

cdr3_aa: CASSFPSGGSWEQYF
cdr3_nt: TGCGCCAGCAGCTTCCCCTCTGGGGGGTCTTGGGAGCAGTACTTC
j_call: TRBJ2-7
v_call: TRBV5-1
d_call: .
clone_size: .

cdr3_aa: CASSDTGVSYGYTF
cdr3_nt: TGTGCCAGCAGTGATACCGGGGTCAGCTATGGCTACACCTTC
j_call: TRBJ1-2
v_call: TRBV2
d_call: .
clone_size: .

cdr3_aa: CASSYPNRVSTEAFF
cdr3_nt: TGTGCCAGCAGTTACCCTAACAGGGTAAGCACTGAAGCTTTCTTT
j_call: TRBJ1-1
v_call: TRBV6-7
d_call: .
clone_size: once

cdr3_aa: CATRTGDTGELFF
cdr3_nt: TGTGCCACCCGAACAGGGGACACCGGGGAGCTGTTTTTT
j_call: TRBJ2-2
v_call: TRBV6-5
d_call: TRBD1
clone_size: .

cdr3_aa: CASSSQGNTEAFF
cdr3_nt: TGCGCCAGCAGCTCCCAGGGGAACACTGAAGCTTTCTTT
j_call: TRBJ1-1
v_call: TRBV5-1
d_call: .
clone_size: .

cdr3_aa: CASSEQGLVTQYF
cdr3_nt: TGTGCCAGCAGTGAACAGGGACTGGTGACCCAGTACTTC
j_call: TRBJ2-5
v_call: TRBV6-1
d_call: .
clone_size: .

cdr3_aa: CASSPNRGNYGYTF
cdr3_nt: TGTGCCAGCAGCCCTAACAGGGGAAACTATGGCTACACCTTC
j_call: TRBJ1-2
v_call: TRBV7-9
d_call: TRBD1
clone_size: few

cdr3_aa: CASSVALGRDTQYF
cdr3_nt: TGTGCCAGCAGCGTAGCGTTGGGGCGAGATACGCAGTATTTT
j_call: TRBJ2-3
v_call: TRBV9
d_call: .
clone_size: few

cdr3_aa: CASSQVEGIAEAFF
cdr3_nt: TGCGCCAGCAGCCAAGTGGAGGGGATCGCTGAAGCTTTCTTT
j_call: TRBJ1-1
v_call: TRBV4-1
d_call: .
clone_size: .